The clone carrying this T cell receptor beta chain has just one count. The data were obtained in a study of blood T cell repertoires in COVID-19. Study-wide background: The origin of the acute and convalescent COVID-19 samples was the United States, Italy and Spain.

The V gene end was trimmed by 5 bases and the J gene end by 4 bases; junction bases not matched to a gene: 3. This CDR3 has 15 amino acids. The germline V gene encodes CDR1 MNHEY and CDR2 SVGEGT. Original data processing: Reference gene primer amplification yielded estimated nucleated cell counts. Sequencing was performed with immunoSEQ multiplex PCR; in TCRdb, only in-frame clones are kept and a portion is missing. That table is the source of V, J and clone size, and D and trimming were worked out from the DNA. The sample carries 190,000 or so clones, around nine tenths recorded once. The chain employs TRBV6-2 or TRBV6-3 and TRBJ2-2, with 11 nucleotides matching TRBD2. The receptor was derived from a woman under 30 who had recovered from COVID-19. Material: peripheral blood. The CDR3 is CASSPLAGVTGELFF. The CDR3, as DNA: TGTGCCAGCAGTCCACTAGCGGGAGTCACCGGGGAGCTGTTTTTT.